The present T cell receptor (beta chain) was sequenced within a study of cytomegalovirus exposure and HLA in healthy donors. Study results and caveats: Several V segments, TRBV6-2 and TRBV6-3 among them, could not be told apart and were dropped. In a later analysis, TCR beta V- and J-gene trimming showed a link to a missense DCLRE1C variant. Accurate predictions that matched the HLA-A and HLA-B alleles of most subjects were reportedly made from TCR beta sequences. Among TCR beta chains of equal frequency, HLA-associated ones were more clonally expanded in a later analysis.

The PCR contained 60 Vbeta and 13 Jbeta primers. The table came from immunoSEQ multiplex PCR; TCRdb's copy has only in-frame clones and leaves some out. The sample contains around 96,000 clones, under 80% of which appear only once. In regard to this clone: Its antigen is undetermined.

The germline V gene encodes CDR1 LGHNA and CDR2 YSLEER. Trimming cost V 1 base and J 5 bases; bases outside gene matches: 0. The CDR3 contains 14 residues. The chain employs TRBV4-3 and TRBJ1-5; TRBD1 matches at 9 bases. Specimen: PBMCs. This TCR came from a young man in good health and CMV-seropositive. The CDR3 DNA reads TGCGCCAGCAGCCAAGGGGACAGGGATCAGCCCCAGCATTTT. Translation: CASSQGDRDQPQHF.